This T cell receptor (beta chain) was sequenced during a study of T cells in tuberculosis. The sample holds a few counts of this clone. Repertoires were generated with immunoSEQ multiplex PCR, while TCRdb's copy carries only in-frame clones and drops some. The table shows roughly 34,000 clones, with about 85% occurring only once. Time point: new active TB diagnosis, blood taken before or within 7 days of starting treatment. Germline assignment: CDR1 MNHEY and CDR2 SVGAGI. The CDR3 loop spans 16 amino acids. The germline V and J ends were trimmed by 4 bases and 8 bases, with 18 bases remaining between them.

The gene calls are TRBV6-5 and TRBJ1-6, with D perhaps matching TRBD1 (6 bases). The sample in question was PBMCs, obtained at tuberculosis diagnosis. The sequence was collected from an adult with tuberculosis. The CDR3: CASSSPAGEIDSPLHF. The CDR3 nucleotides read TGTGCCAGCAGTTCCCCCGCAGGGGAAATAGATTCACCCCTCCACTTT.